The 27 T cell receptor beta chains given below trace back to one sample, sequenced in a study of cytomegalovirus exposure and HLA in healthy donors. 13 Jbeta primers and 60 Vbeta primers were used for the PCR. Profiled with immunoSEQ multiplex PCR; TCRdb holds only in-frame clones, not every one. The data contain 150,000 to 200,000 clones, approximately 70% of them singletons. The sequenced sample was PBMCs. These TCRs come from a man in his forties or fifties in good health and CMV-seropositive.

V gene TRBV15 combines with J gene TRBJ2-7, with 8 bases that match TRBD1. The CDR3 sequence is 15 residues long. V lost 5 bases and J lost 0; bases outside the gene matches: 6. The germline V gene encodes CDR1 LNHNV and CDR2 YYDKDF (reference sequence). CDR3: CATSSRTGSSYEQYF. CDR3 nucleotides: TGTGCCACCAGCTCCCGGACAGGGAGCTCCTACGAGCAGTACTTC. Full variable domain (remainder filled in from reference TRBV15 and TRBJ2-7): DAMVIQNPRYQVTQFGKPVTLSCSQTLNHNVMYWYQQKSSQAPKLLFHYYDKDFNNEADTPDNFQSRRPNTSFCFLDIRSPGLGDTAMYLCATSSRTGSSYEQYFGPGTRLTVT.

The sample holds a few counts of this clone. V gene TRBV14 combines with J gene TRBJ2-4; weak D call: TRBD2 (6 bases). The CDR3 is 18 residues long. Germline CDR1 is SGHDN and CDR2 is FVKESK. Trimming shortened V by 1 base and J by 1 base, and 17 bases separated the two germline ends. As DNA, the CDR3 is TGTGCCAGCAGCCAAGGGCCCCCGGGGGTTGTGGCCAAAAACATTCAGTACTTC. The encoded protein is CASSQGPPGVVAKNIQYF. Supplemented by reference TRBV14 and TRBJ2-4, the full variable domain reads EAGVTQFPSHSVIEKGQTVTLRCDPISGHDNLYWYRRVMGKEIKFLLHFVKESKQDESGMPNNRFLAERTGGTYSTLKVQPAELEDSGVYFCASSQGPPGVVAKNIQYFGAGTRLSVL.

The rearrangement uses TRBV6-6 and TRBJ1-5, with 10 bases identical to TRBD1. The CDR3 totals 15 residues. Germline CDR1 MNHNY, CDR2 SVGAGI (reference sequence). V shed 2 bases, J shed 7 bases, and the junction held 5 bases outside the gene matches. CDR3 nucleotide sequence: TGTGCCAGCAGTTACACGACAGGGGGCGGGCAGCCCCAGCATTTT. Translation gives CASSYTTGGGQPQHF.

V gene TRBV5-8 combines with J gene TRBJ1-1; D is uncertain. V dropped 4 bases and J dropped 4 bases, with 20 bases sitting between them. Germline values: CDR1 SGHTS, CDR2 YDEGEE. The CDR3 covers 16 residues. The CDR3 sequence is CASSTLSTFAATEAFF. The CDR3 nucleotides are TGTGCCAGCAGCACCCTCTCCACCTTTGCGGCCACTGAAGCTTTCTTT.

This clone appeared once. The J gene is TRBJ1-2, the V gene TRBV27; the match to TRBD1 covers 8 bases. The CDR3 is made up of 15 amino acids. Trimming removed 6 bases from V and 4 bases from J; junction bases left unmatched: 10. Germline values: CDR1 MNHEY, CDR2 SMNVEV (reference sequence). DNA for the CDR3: TGTGCCAGCAGAGCGTCAGGGGGCGCGGTCTATGGCTACACCTTC. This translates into CASRASGGAVYGYTF.

This CDR3 is CASSPTPGQKNQPQHF. The CDR3 coding sequence is TGCGCCAGCAGCCCGACGCCGGGACAGAAAAATCAGCCCCAGCATTTT. The genes are TRBV4-1 and TRBJ1-5; the match to TRBD1 covers 7 bases. This CDR3 region has 16 residues. V was clipped by 4 bases and J by 4 bases; unmatched bases: 10. Germline CDR1 reads MGHRA; CDR2 reads YSYEKL.

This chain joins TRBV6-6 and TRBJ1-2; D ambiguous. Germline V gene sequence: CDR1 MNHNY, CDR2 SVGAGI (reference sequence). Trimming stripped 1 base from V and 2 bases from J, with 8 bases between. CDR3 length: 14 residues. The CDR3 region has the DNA TGTGCCAGCAGTTACTGGCAGGCAAACTATGGCTACACCTTC. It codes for CASSYWQANYGYTF.

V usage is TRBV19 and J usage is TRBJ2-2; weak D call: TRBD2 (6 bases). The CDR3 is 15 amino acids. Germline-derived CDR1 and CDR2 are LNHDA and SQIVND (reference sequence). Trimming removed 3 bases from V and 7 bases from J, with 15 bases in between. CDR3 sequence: CASSMEGPRGGELFF. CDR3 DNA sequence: TGTGCCAGTAGTATGGAGGGACCTCGGGGCGGGGAGCTGTTTTTT.

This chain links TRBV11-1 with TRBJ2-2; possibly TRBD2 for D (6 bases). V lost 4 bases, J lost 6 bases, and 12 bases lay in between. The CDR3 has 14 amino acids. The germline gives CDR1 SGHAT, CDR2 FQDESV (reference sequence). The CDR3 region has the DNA TGTGCCAGCAGCTGGAGGGGATCGGCCGGGGAGCTGTTTTTT. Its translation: CASSWRGSAGELFF.

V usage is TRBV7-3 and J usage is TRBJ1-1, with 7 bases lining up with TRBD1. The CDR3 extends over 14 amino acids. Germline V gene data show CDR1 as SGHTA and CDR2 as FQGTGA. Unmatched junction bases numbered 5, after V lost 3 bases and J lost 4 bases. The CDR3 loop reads CASSLAPGGTEAFF. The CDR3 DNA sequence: TGTGCCAGCAGCTTGGCCCCAGGGGGCACTGAAGCTTTCTTT.

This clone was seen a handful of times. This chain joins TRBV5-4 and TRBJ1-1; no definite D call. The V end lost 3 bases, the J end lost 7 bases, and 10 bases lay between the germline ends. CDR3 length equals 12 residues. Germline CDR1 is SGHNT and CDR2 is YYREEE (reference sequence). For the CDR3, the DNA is TGTGCCAGCAGCTGGGAGTTGAGTGAAGCTTTCTTT. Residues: CASSWELSEAFF.

The DNA of the CDR3 is TGTGCCATCAGCCCTGGACGGGAGAACACTGAAGCTTTCTTT. Translation: CAISPGRENTEAFF. The V gene is TRBV10-3, the J gene TRBJ1-1, with unresolved D. CDR1 is ENHRY and CDR2 is SYGVKD in the germline V gene. With 6 bases removed from V and 1 base from J, the gap between germline ends came to 12 bases. This CDR3 spans 14 amino acids.

The CDR3 bases are TGTGCCAGCAGCTTCGGTACGGTAACCTACGAGCAGTACTTC. Translated, it gives CASSFGTVTYEQYF. V and J are TRBV7-9 and TRBJ2-7; no clear D. The CDR3 runs to 14 residues. Germline V gene sequence: CDR1 SEHNR, CDR2 FQNEAQ (reference sequence). V lost 3 bases to trimming and J lost 2 bases, with 11 bases between them.

The CDR3 protein is CASSLYRLAGLKDNEQFF. The CDR3 DNA follows: TGTGCCAGCAGTTTATATCGGTTAGCGGGACTTAAAGACAATGAGCAGTTCTTC. The rearrangement uses TRBV27 and TRBJ2-1, with 8 bases lining up with TRBD2. The trim removed 1 base at V and 5 bases at J, leaving 13 bases unmatched. In germline, CDR1 is MNHEY, CDR2 SMNVEV (reference sequence). There are 18 residues in the CDR3.

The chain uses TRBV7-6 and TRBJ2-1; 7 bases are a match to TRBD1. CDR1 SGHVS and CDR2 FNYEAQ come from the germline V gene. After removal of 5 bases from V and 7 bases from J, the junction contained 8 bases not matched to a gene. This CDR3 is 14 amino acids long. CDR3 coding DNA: TGTGCCAGCAGCACCCGGGACAGCAAGAATGAGCAGTTCTTC. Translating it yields CASSTRDSKNEQFF.

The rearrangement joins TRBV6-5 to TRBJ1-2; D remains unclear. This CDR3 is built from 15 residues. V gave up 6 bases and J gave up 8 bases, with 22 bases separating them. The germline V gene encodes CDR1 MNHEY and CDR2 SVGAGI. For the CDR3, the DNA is TGTGCCAGCAGCCCTGGCCCCTTACGGCCTAGAGGCTACACCTTC. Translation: CASSPGPLRPRGYTF.

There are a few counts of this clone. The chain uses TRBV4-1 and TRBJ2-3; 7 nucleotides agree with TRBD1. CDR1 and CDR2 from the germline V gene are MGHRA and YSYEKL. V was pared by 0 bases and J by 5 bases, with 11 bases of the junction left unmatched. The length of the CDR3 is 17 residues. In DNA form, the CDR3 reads TGCGCCAGCAGCCAAGAGGCGGCGACAGGGTACCGAGATACGCAGTATTTT. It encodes CASSQEAATGYRDTQYF.

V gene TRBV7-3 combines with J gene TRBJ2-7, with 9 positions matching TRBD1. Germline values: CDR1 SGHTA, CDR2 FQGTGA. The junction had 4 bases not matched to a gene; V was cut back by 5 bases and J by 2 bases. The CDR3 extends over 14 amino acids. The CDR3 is CASSPGTGPYEQYF. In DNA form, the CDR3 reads TGTGCCAGCAGCCCCGGGACAGGGCCCTACGAGCAGTACTTC.

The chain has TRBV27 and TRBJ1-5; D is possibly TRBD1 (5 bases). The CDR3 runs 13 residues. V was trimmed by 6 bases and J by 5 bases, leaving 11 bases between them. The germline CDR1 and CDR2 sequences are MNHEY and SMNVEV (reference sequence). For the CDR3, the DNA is TGTGCCAGCAGGGGGGGGACGGATCAGCCCCAGCATTTT. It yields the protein CASRGGTDQPQHF.

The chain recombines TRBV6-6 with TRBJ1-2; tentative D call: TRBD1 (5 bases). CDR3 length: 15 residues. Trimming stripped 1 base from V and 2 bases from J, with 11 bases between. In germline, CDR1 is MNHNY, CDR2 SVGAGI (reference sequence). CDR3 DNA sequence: TGTGCCAGCAGTTACTTGGGGGGTTCAAACTATGGCTACACCTTC. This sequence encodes CASSYLGGSNYGYTF.

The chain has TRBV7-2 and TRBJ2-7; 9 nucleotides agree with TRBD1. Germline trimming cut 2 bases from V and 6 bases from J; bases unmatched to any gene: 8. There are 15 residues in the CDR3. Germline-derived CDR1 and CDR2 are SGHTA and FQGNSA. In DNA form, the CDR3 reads TGTGCCAGCAGCTTAAACAGGGGGCCGAATGGCGAGCAGTACTTC. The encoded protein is CASSLNRGPNGEQYF.

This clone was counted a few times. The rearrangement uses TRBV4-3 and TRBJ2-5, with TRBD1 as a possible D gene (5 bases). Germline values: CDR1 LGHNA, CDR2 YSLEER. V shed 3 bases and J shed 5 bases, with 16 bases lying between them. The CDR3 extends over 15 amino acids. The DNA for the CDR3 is TGCGCCAGCAGCCATCAGCAGGGTACCCCGGAGACCCAGTACTTC. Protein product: CASSHQQGTPETQYF.

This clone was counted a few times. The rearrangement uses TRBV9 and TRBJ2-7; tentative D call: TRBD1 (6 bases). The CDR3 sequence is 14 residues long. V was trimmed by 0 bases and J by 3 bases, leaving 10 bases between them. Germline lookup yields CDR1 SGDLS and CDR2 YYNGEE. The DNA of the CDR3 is TGTGCCAGCAGCGTAGCCAGGGGTGGCTACGAGCAGTACTTC. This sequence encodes CASSVARGGYEQYF.

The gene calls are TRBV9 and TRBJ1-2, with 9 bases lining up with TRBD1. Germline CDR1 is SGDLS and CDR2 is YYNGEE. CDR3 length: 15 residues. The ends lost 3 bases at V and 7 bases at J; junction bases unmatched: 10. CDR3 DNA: TGTGCCAGCAGCGCATTACAGGGGGCGCAATCTGGCTACACCTTC. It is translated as CASSALQGAQSGYTF.

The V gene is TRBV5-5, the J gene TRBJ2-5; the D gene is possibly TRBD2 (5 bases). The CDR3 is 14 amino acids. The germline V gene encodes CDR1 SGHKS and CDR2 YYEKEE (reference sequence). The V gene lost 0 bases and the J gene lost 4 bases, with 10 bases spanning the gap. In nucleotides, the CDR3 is TGTGCCAGCAGCTTGGCGAGGGTCCCAGAGACCCAGTACTTC. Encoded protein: CASSLARVPETQYF.

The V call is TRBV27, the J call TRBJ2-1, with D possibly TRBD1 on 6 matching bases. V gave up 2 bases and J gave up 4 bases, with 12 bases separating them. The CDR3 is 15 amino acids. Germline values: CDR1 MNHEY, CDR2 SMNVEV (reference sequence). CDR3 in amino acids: CASSLRDRPYNEQFF. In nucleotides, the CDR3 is TGTGCCAGCAGTTTAAGAGACAGGCCTTACAATGAGCAGTTCTTC.

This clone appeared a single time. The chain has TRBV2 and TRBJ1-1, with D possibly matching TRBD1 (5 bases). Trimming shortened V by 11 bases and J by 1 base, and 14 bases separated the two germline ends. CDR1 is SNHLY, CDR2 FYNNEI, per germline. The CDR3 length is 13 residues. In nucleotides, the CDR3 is TGTGCCGCTCTTGGGGCTAGGAACACTGAAGCTTTCTTT. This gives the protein CAALGARNTEAFF.